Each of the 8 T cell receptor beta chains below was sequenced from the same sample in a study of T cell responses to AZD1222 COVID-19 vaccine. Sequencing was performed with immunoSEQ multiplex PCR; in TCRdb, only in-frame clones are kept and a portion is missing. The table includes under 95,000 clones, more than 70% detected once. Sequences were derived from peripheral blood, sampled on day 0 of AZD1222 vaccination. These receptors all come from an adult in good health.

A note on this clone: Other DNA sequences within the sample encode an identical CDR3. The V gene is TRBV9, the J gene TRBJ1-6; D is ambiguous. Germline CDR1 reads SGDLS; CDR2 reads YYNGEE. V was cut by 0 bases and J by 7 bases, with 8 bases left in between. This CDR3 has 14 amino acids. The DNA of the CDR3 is TGTGCCAGCAGCGTAGGTGGAAGCAATTCACCCCTCCACTTT. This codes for CASSVGGSNSPLHF. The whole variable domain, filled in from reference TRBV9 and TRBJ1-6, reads DSGVTQTPKHLITATGQRVTLRCSPRSGDLSVYWYQQSLDQGLQFLIQYYNGEERAKGNILERFSAQQFPDLHSELNLSSLELGDSALYFCASSVGGSNSPLHFGNGTRLTVT.

The CDR3 here is CASSLNRGNTEAFF. CDR3 coding DNA: TGCGCCAGCAGCTTGAACAGGGGAAACACTGAAGCTTTCTTT. V is TRBV5-1 and J is TRBJ1-1; 7 bases match TRBD1. The length of the CDR3 is 14 residues. V trimming: 1 base; J trimming: 2 bases; junction bases outside the gene matches: 2. CDR1 SGHRS and CDR2 YFSETQ come from the germline V gene.

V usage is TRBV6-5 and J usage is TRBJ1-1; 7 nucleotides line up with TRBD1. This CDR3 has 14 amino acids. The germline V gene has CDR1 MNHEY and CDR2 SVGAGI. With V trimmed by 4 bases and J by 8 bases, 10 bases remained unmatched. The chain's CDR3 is CASSSTGQTFEAFF. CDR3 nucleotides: TGTGCCAGCAGTTCCACGGGACAGACTTTCGAAGCTTTCTTT.

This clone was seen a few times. The CDR3 here is CASSLQGNYGYTF. In DNA form, the CDR3 reads TGTGCCAGCAGCTTACAGGGTAACTATGGCTACACCTTC. The chain employs TRBV5-4 and TRBJ1-2; possible D gene TRBD1, 6 bases. Trimming cost V 2 bases and J 1 base, with 6 bases left between them. Germline-derived CDR1 and CDR2 are SGHNT and YYREEE (reference sequence). CDR3 length equals 13 residues. The full variable domain, its missing parts supplied by reference TRBV5-4 and TRBJ1-2, is ETGVTQSPTHLIKTRGQQVTLRCSSQSGHNTVSWYQQALGQGPQFIFQYYREEENGRGNFPPRFSGLQFPNYSSELNVNALELDDSALYLCASSLQGNYGYTFGSGTRLTVV.

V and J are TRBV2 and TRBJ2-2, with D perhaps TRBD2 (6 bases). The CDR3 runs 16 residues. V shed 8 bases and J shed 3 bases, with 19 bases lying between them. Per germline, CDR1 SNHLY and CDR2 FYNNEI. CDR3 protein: CASRETSSKHTGELFF. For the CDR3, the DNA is TGTGCCAGCCGGGAGACTTCTTCGAAGCACACCGGGGAGCTGTTTTTT.

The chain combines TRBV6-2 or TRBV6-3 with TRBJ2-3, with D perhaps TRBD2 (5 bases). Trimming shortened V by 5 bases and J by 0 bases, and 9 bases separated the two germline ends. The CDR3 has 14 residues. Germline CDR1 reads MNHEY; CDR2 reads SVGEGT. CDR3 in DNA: TGTGCCAGCAGTCTGGGCGGGAGCACAGATACGCAGTATTTT. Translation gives CASSLGGSTDTQYF.

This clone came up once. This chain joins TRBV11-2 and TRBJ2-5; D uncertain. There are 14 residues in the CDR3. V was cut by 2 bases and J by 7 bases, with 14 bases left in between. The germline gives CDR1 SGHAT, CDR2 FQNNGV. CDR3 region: CASSLQRTSGTQYF. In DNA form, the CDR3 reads TGTGCCAGCAGCTTACAGAGGACCTCCGGGACCCAGTACTTC.

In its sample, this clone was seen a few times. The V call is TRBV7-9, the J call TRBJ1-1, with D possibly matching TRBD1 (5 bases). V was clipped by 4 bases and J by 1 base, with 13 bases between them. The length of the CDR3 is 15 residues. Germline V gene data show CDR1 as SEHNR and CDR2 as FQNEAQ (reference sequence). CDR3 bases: TGTGCCAGCAGCTCCTACCAAAGGGGGAACACTGAAGCTTTCTTT. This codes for CASSSYQRGNTEAFF.